These 25 T cell receptor beta chains were all obtained from the same sample, sequenced in a study of cytomegalovirus exposure and HLA in healthy donors. In the PCR, 60 Vbeta and 13 Jbeta primers were used. Method: immunoSEQ multiplex PCR; TCRdb's copy keeps in-frame clones and lacks some. The sample consists of around 200,000 clones, around 86% of them appearing once. Sequencing was carried out using PBMCs. These receptors originate from a middle-aged man in good health and CMV-seronegative.

The chain carries TRBV6-6 and TRBJ2-3; 9 nucleotides line up with TRBD1. The CDR3 length is 14 residues. Germline assignment: CDR1 MNHNY and CDR2 SVGAGI (reference sequence). Trimming removed 4 bases from V and 4 bases from J; junction bases left unmatched: 3. CDR3 amino acids: CASSWGQGPDTQYF. The CDR3 nucleotides are TGTGCCAGCAGTTGGGGACAGGGACCAGATACGCAGTATTTT.

This clone has just one count. CDR3 DNA sequence: TGTGCCTGGAGTGTACTGTGGCGGGAGATCTCCGATGAGCAGTTCTTC. It specifies CAWSVLWREISDEQFF. The rearrangement joins TRBV30 to TRBJ2-1; TRBD2 agrees at 7 bases. Trimming at V came to 0 bases and at J to 8 bases, leaving 13 bases not matched to a gene. Germline V gene sequence: CDR1 GTSNPN, CDR2 SVGIG (reference sequence). The CDR3 runs 16 residues.

V usage is TRBV25-1 and J usage is TRBJ2-5, with 8 nucleotides matching TRBD2. CDR3 length: 17 residues. Unmatched junction bases numbered 19, after V lost 4 bases and J lost 9 bases. Per the germline V gene, CDR1 is MGHDK and CDR2 is SYGVNS. The CDR3 reads CASSGSGLAGRPMAQYF. The CDR3 nucleotides are TGTGCCAGCAGTGGCTCGGGGCTAGCGGGCCGCCCGATGGCCCAGTACTTC.

The rearrangement joins TRBV5-5 to TRBJ1-1; D is ambiguous. CDR3 length equals 16 residues. Germline CDR1 is SGHKS and CDR2 is YYEKEE (reference sequence). The germline V and J ends were trimmed by 0 bases and 1 base, with 13 bases remaining between them. The CDR3, as DNA: TGTGCCAGCAGCTTGGCCTGGCACAACACGAACACTGAAGCTTTCTTT. It yields the protein CASSLAWHNTNTEAFF.

V usage is TRBV19 and J usage is TRBJ2-1; TRBD2 matches 7 bases. The CDR3 is made up of 13 amino acids. The germline gives CDR1 LNHDA, CDR2 SQIVND (reference sequence). J gave up 1 base and V 6 bases, and 0 bases lay outside the gene matches. CDR3 DNA sequence: TGTGCCAGTAGGGGGGGGTCCTACAATGAGCAGTTCTTC. Translated: CASRGGSYNEQFF.

This sequence joins TRBV19 and TRBJ1-3, with D maybe TRBD1 (5 bases). V was clipped by 6 bases and J by 3 bases, with 12 bases between them. The CDR3 covers 14 residues. The germline gives CDR1 LNHDA, CDR2 SQIVND (reference sequence). The CDR3 DNA sequence: TGTGCCAGTAGCAGGGCCGGCAGTGGAAACACCATATATTTT. Amino acid sequence: CASSRAGSGNTIYF. Full variable domain (missing parts from reference TRBV19 and TRBJ1-3): DGGITQSPKYLFRKEGQNVTLSCEQNLNHDAMYWYRQDPGQGLRLIYYSQIVNDFQKGDIAEGYSVSREKKESFPLTVTSAQKNPTAFYLCASSRAGSGNTIYFGEGSWLTVV.

Here the CDR3 reads CASSVTGTDTQYF. The CDR3, as DNA: TGTGCCAGCAGCGTAACGGGCACAGATACGCAGTATTTT. V gene TRBV9 combines with J gene TRBJ2-3; no reliable D call. Trimming pared 1 base from V and 1 base from J, leaving 4 bases between. Germline assignment: CDR1 SGDLS and CDR2 YYNGEE. CDR3 length: 13 residues.

V is TRBV7-2 and J is TRBJ2-1; 8 nucleotides agree with TRBD1. The CDR3 is 16 amino acids. V was clipped by 7 bases and J by 3 bases; unmatched bases: 11. Germline CDR1 reads SGHTA; CDR2 reads FQGNSA. The CDR3 sequence is CASTLRQGSYYNEQFF. In DNA form, the CDR3 reads TGTGCCAGCACCCTAAGACAGGGGAGCTACTACAATGAGCAGTTCTTC.

V and J are TRBV5-1 and TRBJ1-3; 10 nucleotides match TRBD1. CDR3 length equals 16 residues. The trim removed 1 base at V and 2 bases at J, leaving 3 bases unmatched. Germline V gene lookup returns CDR1 SGHRS and CDR2 YFSETQ. CDR3 nucleotide sequence: TGCGCCAGCAGCTTGCCGGGGACAGGGGCTGGAAACACCATATATTTT. It specifies CASSLPGTGAGNTIYF.

The chain combines TRBV4-1 with TRBJ2-4, with a weak D call TRBD2 (5 bases). V was trimmed by 2 bases and J by 5 bases, leaving 16 bases between them. Germline CDR1 is MGHRA and CDR2 is YSYEKL. The CDR3 has 16 residues. The CDR3 DNA is TGCGCCAGCAGCCAACCCACTAGGGATCGGGAAAACATTCAGTACTTC. The encoded protein is CASSQPTRDRENIQYF.

The CDR3 here is CASTKGSTGSQETQYF. CDR3 bases: TGCGCCAGCACCAAAGGTTCGACAGGATCCCAAGAGACCCAGTACTTC. V usage is TRBV5-1 and J usage is TRBJ2-5, with D possibly being TRBD1 (6 bases). The V end was cut by 6 bases, the J end by 1 base, with 19 bases between. Looked up from germline, CDR1 is SGHRS and CDR2 is YFSETQ. This CDR3 spans 16 amino acids.

A note on this clone: Additional DNA sequences in this sample encode the identical CDR3. The chain links TRBV18 to TRBJ2-6; 8 bases are shared with TRBD1. Germline V CDR1 and CDR2: KGHSH, LQKENI. V gave up 3 bases and J gave up 4 bases; unmatched junction bases: 5. This CDR3 is built from 16 residues. The CDR3 sequence: CASSPGQGAGANVLTF. The CDR3 nucleotides read TGTGCCAGCTCACCGGGGCAGGGGGCCGGGGCCAACGTCCTGACTTTC.

This clone was detected only a few times. The chain recombines TRBV4-2 with TRBJ2-7; TRBD1 might be the D (6 bases). This CDR3 contains 15 residues. Between the trimmed V and J ends, which lost 4 bases and 6 bases, there was a span of 19 bases. Germline V gene sequence: CDR1 LGHNA, CDR2 YNFKEQ. CDR3 bases: TGTGCCAGCAGCCTGGCAGGGGTATCCGCCGGCGAGCAGTACTTC. Translated: CASSLAGVSAGEQYF.

The chain is built from TRBV6-6 and TRBJ1-5, with 8 bases lining up with TRBD1. The germline gives CDR1 MNHNY, CDR2 SVGAGI (reference sequence). The CDR3 runs to 16 residues. Germline trimming cut 7 bases from V and 6 bases from J; bases unmatched to any gene: 14. The CDR3 nucleotides read TGTGCCAGCAATTCCCAGACAGGGGTTAAGAGTCAGCCCCAGCATTTT. This encodes CASNSQTGVKSQPQHF.

The chain couples TRBV19 to TRBJ1-6; 9 bases line up with TRBD1. This CDR3 comprises 14 residues. CDR1 is LNHDA, CDR2 SQIVND, per germline (reference sequence). Trimming at V came to 7 bases and at J to 13 bases, leaving 11 bases not matched to a gene. The CDR3 coding sequence is TGTGCCAGTACCTGGACAGGGGCCTCGGGCCCCCTCCACTTT. Residues: CASTWTGASGPLHF.

The genes are TRBV28 and TRBJ1-5, with D possibly TRBD1 on 6 matching bases. V gave up 2 bases and J gave up 0 bases, with 14 bases separating them. Germline CDR1 MDHEN, CDR2 SYDVKM. The CDR3 spans 17 residues. In nucleotides, the CDR3 is TGTGCCAGCAGTTTAACCTTGGGGGCAACTAGCAATCAGCCCCAGCATTTT. As protein: CASSLTLGATSNQPQHF.

The chain carries TRBV30 and TRBJ1-5; tentative D call: TRBD1 (5 bases). V lost 0 bases and J lost 3, with 12 bases in between. CDR1 and CDR2 from the germline V gene are GTSNPN and SVGIG (reference sequence). The CDR3 extends over 15 amino acids. In nucleotides, the CDR3 is TGTGCCTGGAGTGTAGGGCAGGGCTTCAATCAGCCCCAGCATTTT. Residues: CAWSVGQGFNQPQHF.

The chain links TRBV7-8 to TRBJ2-3, with 8 bases lining up with TRBD2. With V trimmed by 2 bases and J by 5 bases, 3 bases remained unmatched. Germline CDR1 reads SGHVS; CDR2 reads FQNEAQ. CDR3 length equals 14 residues. DNA for the CDR3: TGTGCCAGCAGCTTACCTAGCGGGCAAGATACGCAGTATTTT. Translated: CASSLPSGQDTQYF.

This clone is a singleton in its sample. The rearrangement uses TRBV5-1 and TRBJ1-1; unclear D gene. Trimming shortened V by 4 bases and J by 4 bases, and 20 bases separated the two germline ends. Germline CDR1 SGHRS, CDR2 YFSETQ. The CDR3 sequence is 16 residues long. CDR3 DNA sequence: TGCGCCAGCAGCCTCCTCCCCTTAGACACCGCCACTGAAGCTTTCTTT. It codes for CASSLLPLDTATEAFF.

This clone occurred once. The V call is TRBV7-2, the J call TRBJ2-7; a possible D gene is TRBD2 (5 bases). CDR1 is SGHTA and CDR2 is FQGNSA in the germline V gene. There are 15 residues in the CDR3. The ends were cut back, 8 bases at V and 5 bases at J, with 22 bases in the middle. CDR3 bases: TGTGCCAGCTTGCCTTTAATGCCTAGCTCTAACGAGCAGTACTTC. Translating gives CASLPLMPSSNEQYF.

This chain connects TRBV5-6 to TRBJ1-6, with 10 positions matching TRBD1. The CDR3 covers 16 residues. Germline V CDR1 and CDR2: SGHDT, YYEEEE. V shed 3 bases, J shed 5 bases, and the junction held 5 bases outside the gene matches. The CDR3 DNA reads as TGTGCCAGCAGCTGGACAGGGGGAGCGGATAATTCACCCCTCCACTTT. This translates into CASSWTGGADNSPLHF.

This chain uses TRBV11-3 with TRBJ2-2; 11 bases agree with TRBD2. The CDR3 is 15 amino acids. Germline-derived CDR1 and CDR2 are SGHNT and YENEEA. V was pared by 4 bases and J by 6 bases, with 4 bases of the junction left unmatched. CDR3 sequence: CASSYSGGASGELFF. The CDR3 DNA reads as TGTGCCAGCAGCTATAGCGGGGGGGCGTCCGGGGAGCTGTTTTTT.

The count of this clone is one. The J gene is TRBJ1-1, the V gene TRBV11-2, with 10 positions matching TRBD1. With 4 bases clipped from V and 1 base from J, the junction kept 3 bases outside the gene matches. Germline V gene data show CDR1 as SGHAT and CDR2 as FQNNGV. The CDR3 is 15 residues long. The CDR3 here is CASSSRQGANTEAFF. CDR3 in DNA: TGTGCCAGCAGCTCCCGACAGGGGGCGAACACTGAAGCTTTCTTT.

The CDR3: CASSWLAGVGIGELFF. The CDR3 coding sequence is TGTGCCAGCAGTTGGCTAGCGGGAGTGGGTATCGGGGAGCTGTTTTTT. The gene calls are TRBV28 and TRBJ2-2; 10 nucleotides line up with TRBD2. In germline, CDR1 is MDHEN, CDR2 SYDVKM. This CDR3 contains 16 residues. Trimming took 4 bases from V and 7 from J; bases not matched to a gene: 9. Full variable domain (rest looked up from reference TRBV28 and TRBJ2-2): DVKVTQSSRYLVKRTGEKVFLECVQDMDHENMFWYRQDPGLGLRLIYFSYDVKMKEKGDIPEGYSVSREKKERFSLILESASTNQTSMYLCASSWLAGVGIGELFFGEGSRLTVL.

This clone was detected once. V usage is TRBV28 and J usage is TRBJ2-3; 9 nucleotides align to TRBD2. CDR1 is MDHEN and CDR2 is SYDVKM in the germline V gene. There are 16 residues in the CDR3. V gave up 5 bases and J gave up 7 bases; unmatched junction bases: 13. The CDR3 loop is CASSPPSGTSFNTQYF. CDR3 sequence (DNA): TGTGCCAGCAGTCCCCCCTCCGGGACTAGCTTTAATACGCAGTATTTT.